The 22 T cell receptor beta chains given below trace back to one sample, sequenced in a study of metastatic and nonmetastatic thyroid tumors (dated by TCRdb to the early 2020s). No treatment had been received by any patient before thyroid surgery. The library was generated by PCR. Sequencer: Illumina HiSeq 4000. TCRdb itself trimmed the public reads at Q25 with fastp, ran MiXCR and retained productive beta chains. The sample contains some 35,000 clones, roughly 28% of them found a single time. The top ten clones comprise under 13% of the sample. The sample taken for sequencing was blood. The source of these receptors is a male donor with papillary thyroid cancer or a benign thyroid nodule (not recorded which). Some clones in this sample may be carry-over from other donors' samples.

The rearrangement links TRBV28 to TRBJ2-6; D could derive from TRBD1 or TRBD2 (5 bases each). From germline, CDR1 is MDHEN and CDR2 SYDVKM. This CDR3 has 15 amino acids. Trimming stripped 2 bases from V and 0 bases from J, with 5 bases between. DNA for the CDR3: TGTGCCAGCAGTTTAGGGGGCTCTGGGGCCAACGTCCTGACTTTC. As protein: CASSLGGSGANVLTF.

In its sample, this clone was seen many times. CDR3 amino acids: CASTDRGRGELFF. The DNA for the CDR3 is TGTGCCAGCACCGATAGGGGCCGCGGGGAGCTGTTTTTT. J is TRBJ2-2 and V is TRBV11-2; D is perhaps TRBD1 (5 bases). The CDR3 consists of 13 residues. The germline V gene encodes CDR1 SGHAT and CDR2 FQNNGV. The ends were cut back, 7 bases at V and 7 bases at J, with 13 bases in the middle.

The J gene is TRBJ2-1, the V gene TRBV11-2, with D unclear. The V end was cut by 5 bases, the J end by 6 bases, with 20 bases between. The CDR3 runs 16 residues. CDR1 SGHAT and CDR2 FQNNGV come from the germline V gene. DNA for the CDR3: TGTGCCAGCAGCCCGTACCTGACGGGCGCTGGCAATGAGCAGTTCTTC. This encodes CASSPYLTGAGNEQFF.

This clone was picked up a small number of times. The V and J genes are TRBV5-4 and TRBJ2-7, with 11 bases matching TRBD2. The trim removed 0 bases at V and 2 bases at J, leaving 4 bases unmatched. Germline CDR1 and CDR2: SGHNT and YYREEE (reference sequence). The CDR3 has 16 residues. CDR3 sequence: CASSLDTSGSAYEQYF. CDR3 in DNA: TGTGCCAGCAGCTTGGATACTAGCGGGAGTGCCTACGAGCAGTACTTC.

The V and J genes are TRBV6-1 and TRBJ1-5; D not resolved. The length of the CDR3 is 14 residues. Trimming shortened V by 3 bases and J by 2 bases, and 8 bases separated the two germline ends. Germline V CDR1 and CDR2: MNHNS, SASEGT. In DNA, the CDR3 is TGTGCCAGCAGTGATGAAGGACGCAATCAGCCCCAGCATTTT. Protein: CASSDEGRNQPQHF.

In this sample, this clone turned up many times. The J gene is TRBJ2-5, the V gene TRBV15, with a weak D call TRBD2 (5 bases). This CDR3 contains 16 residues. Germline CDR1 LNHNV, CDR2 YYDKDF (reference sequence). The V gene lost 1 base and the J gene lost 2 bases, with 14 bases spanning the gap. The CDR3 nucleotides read TGTGCCACCAGCAGAGGGGAGACCATTATACAAGAGACCCAGTACTTC. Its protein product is CATSRGETIIQETQYF. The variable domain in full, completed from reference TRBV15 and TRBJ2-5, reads DAMVIQNPRYQVTQFGKPVTLSCSQTLNHNVMYWYQQKSSQAPKLLFHYYDKDFNNEADTPDNFQSRRPNTSFCFLDIRSPGLGDTAMYLCATSRGETIIQETQYFGPGTRLLVL.

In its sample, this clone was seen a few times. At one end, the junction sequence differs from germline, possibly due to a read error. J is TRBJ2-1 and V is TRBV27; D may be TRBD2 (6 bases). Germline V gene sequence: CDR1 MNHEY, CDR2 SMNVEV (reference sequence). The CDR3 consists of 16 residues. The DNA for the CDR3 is TGTGCCATCAGTCCCTACGAAGGAGGGACCCACAATGATCAGTTCTTC. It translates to CAISPYEGGTHNDQFF.

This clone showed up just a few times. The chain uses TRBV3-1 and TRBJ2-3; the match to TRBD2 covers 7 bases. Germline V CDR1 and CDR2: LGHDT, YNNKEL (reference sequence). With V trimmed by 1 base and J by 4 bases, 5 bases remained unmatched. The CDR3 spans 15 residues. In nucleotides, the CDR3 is TGTGCCAGCAGCCAAGGGCTAGCGGCGGCAGATACGCAGTATTTT. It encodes CASSQGLAAADTQYF.

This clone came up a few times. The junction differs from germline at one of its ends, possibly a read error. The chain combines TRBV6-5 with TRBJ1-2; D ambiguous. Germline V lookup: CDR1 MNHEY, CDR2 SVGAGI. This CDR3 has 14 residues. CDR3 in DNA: TGTGCCAGCATTTACTCGCCAGCTAACTATGGCTACACCTTC. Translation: CASIYSPANYGYTF.

The CDR3 sequence is CASSGGTSGIQREQFF. CDR3 bases: TGTGCCAGCAGCGGCGGGACTAGCGGGATACAGCGGGAGCAGTTCTTC. The V and J genes are TRBV14 and TRBJ2-1; 13 bases align to TRBD2. This CDR3 spans 16 amino acids. CDR1 is SGHDN, CDR2 FVKESK, per germline. The junction had 11 bases not matched to a gene; V was cut back by 5 bases and J by 10 bases.

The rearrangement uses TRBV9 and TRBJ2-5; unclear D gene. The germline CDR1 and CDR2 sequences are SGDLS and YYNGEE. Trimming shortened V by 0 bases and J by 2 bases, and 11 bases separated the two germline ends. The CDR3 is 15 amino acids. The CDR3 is CASSVGGSRQETQYF. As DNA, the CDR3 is TGTGCCAGCAGCGTAGGTGGCAGCAGACAAGAGACCCAGTACTTC. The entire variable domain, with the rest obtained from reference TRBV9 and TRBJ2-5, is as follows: DSGVTQTPKHLITATGQRVTLRCSPRSGDLSVYWYQQSLDQGLQFLIQYYNGEERAKGNILERFSAQQFPDLHSELNLSSLELGDSALYFCASSVGGSRQETQYFGPGTRLLVL.

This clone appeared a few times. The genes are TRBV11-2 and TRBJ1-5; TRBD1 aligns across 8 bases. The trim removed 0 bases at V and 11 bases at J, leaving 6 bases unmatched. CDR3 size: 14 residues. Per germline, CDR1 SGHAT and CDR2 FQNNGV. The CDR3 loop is CASSLDRGRGAQHF. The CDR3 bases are TGTGCCAGCAGCTTAGACAGGGGGCGAGGGGCCCAGCATTTT.

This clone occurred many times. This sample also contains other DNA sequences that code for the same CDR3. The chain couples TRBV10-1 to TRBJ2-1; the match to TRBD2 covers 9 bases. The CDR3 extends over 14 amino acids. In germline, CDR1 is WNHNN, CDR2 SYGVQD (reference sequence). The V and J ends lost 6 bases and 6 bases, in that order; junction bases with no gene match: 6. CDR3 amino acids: CASSAELAGNEQFF. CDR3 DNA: TGCGCCAGCAGCGCTGAACTAGCGGGCAATGAGCAGTTCTTC.

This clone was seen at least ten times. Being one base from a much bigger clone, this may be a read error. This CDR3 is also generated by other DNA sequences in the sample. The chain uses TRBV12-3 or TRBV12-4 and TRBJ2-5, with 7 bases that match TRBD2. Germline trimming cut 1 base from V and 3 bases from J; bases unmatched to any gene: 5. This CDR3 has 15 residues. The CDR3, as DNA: TGTGCCAGCAGTTTAGTCGCTAGCGGAGAAGAGACCCAGTACTTC. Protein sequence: CASSLVASGEETQYF.

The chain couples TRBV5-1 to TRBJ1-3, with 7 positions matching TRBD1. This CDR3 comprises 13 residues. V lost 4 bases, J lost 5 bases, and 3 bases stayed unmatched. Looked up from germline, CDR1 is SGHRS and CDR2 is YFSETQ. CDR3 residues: CASSPTGRNTIYF. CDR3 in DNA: TGCGCCAGCAGCCCGACAGGGAGAAACACCATATATTTT.

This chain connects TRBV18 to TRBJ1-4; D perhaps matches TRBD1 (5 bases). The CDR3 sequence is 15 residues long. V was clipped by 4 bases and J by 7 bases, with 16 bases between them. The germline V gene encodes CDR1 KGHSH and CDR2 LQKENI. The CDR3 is CASSRIQGEGEKLFF. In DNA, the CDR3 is TGTGCCAGCTCACGGATCCAGGGAGAGGGTGAAAAACTGTTTTTT.

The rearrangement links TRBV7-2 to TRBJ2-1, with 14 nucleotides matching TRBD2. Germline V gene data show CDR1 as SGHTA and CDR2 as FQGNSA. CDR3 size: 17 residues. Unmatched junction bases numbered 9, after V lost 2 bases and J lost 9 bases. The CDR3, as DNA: TGTGCCAGCAGCTTACGCTCCGGGACTAGCGGGAGTGGTGAGCAGTTCTTC. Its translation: CASSLRSGTSGSGEQFF.

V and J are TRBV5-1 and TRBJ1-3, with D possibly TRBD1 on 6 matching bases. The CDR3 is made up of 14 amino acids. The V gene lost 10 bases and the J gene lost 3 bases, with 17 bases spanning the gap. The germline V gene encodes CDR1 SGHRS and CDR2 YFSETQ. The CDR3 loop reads CASSEGQFGNTIYF. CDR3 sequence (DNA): TGCGCCTCGAGCGAGGGACAATTTGGAAACACCATATATTTT.

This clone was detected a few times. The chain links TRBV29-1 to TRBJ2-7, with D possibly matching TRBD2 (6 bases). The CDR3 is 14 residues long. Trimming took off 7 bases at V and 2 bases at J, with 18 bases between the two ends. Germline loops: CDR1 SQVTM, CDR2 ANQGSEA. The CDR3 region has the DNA TGCAGCGCCGCCCTTAGCGGCAGGCCCTACGAGCAGTACTTC. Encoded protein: CSAALSGRPYEQYF.

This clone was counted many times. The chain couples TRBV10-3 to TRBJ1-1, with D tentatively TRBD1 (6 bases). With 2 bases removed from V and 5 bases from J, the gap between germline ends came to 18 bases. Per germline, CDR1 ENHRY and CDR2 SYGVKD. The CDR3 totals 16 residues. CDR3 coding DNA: TGTGCCATCAGTGAGGCATCCGGCACCAGGGGAACTGAAGCTTTCTTT. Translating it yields CAISEASGTRGTEAFF.

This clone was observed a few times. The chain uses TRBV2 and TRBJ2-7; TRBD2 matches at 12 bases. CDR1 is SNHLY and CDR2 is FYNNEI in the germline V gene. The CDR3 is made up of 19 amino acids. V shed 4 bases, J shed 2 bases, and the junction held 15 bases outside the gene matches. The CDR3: CASSGTGRQASGRAYEQYF. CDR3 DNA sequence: TGTGCCAGCAGTGGAACAGGGCGCCAGGCTAGCGGGAGGGCCTACGAGCAGTACTTC.

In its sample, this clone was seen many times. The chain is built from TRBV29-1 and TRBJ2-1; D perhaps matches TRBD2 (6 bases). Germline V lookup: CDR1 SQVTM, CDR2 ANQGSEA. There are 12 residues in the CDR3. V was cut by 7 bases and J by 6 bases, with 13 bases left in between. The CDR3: CSGGFGSNEQFF. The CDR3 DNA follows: TGCAGCGGAGGATTCGGGAGCAATGAGCAGTTCTTC.